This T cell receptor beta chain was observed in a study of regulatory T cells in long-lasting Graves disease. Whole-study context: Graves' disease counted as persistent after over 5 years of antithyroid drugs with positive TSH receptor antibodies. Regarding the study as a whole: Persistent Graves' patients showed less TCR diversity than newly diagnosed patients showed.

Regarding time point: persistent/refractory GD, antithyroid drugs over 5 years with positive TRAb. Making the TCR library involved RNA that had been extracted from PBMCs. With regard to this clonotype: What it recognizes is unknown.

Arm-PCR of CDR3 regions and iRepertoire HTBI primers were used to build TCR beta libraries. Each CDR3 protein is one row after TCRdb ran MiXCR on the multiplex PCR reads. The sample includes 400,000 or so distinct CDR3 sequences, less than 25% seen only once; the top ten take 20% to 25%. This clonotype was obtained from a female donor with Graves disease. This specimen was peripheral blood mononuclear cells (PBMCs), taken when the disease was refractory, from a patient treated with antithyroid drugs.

The CDR3, as DNA: TGTGCCTGGAGTTTTACCGGGACACAACCACCCTACGAGCAGTACTTC. Protein product: CAWSFTGTQPPYEQYF. The chain is built from TRBV30 and TRBJ2-7; D might be TRBD1 (6 bases). This CDR3 is built from 16 residues. Trimming took 2 bases from V and 2 from J, leaving 19 bases between them. The germline V gene has CDR1 GTSNPN and CDR2 SVGIG (reference sequence).